The 13 T cell receptor beta chains reported below all come from one sample, sequenced in a study of T cell responses to AZD1222 COVID-19 vaccine. Method: immunoSEQ multiplex PCR; TCRdb's copy keeps in-frame clones and lacks some. The sample yields 45,000 or so clones, around 80% seen once. Sequencing was performed on peripheral blood, taken on day 0 of AZD1222 vaccination. These receptors were obtained from an adult in good health.

The chain uses TRBV10-3 and TRBJ2-1; TRBD2 might be the D (5 bases). The germline CDR1 and CDR2 sequences are ENHRY and SYGVKD. The germline V and J ends were trimmed by 5 bases and 5 bases, with 13 bases remaining between them. This CDR3 is 14 amino acids long. As DNA, the CDR3 is TGTGCCATCAGTAGGAACTCGCGGGACAATGAGCAGTTCTTC. This sequence encodes CAISRNSRDNEQFF.

This clone was found once. The V and J genes are TRBV9 and TRBJ1-2; 8 bases agree with TRBD1. The CDR3 is made up of 14 amino acids. With V trimmed by 0 bases and J by 4 bases, 2 bases remained unmatched. Looked up from germline, CDR1 is SGDLS and CDR2 is YYNGEE. DNA for the CDR3: TGTGCCAGCAGCGTAGATGGACAGGGCTATGGCTACACCTTC. This translates into CASSVDGQGYGYTF.

This clone was seen only once. This chain links TRBV2 with TRBJ1-3; unclear D gene. The germline CDR1 and CDR2 sequences are SNHLY and FYNNEI. Trimming cost V 3 bases and J 0 bases, with 9 bases left between them. The CDR3 spans 15 residues. The CDR3 is CASSDKGISGNTIYF. In DNA, the CDR3 is TGTGCCAGCAGTGATAAGGGCATCTCTGGAAACACCATATATTTT.

The chain joins TRBV2 to TRBJ2-3; D may be TRBD2 (6 bases). V was pared by 8 bases and J by 5 bases, with 14 bases between. This CDR3 is 13 amino acids long. Germline V CDR1 and CDR2: SNHLY, FYNNEI. In DNA form, the CDR3 reads TGTGCCAGCCGACCGGAGGGCCTAGATACGCAGTATTTT. This encodes CASRPEGLDTQYF.

This chain uses TRBV28 with TRBJ2-2; D possibly corresponds to TRBD1 (7 bases). Germline CDR1 and CDR2: MDHEN and SYDVKM. V lost 6 bases and J lost 1, with 15 bases in between. This CDR3 is 16 amino acids long. CDR3 amino acids: CASSKRGRGNTGELFF. The CDR3 DNA reads TGTGCCAGCAGCAAAAGGGGGCGGGGGAACACCGGGGAGCTGTTTTTT.

The sample holds one count of this clone. The rearrangement joins TRBV5-1 to TRBJ1-2; D is undetermined. The CDR3 covers 14 residues. Germline V lookup: CDR1 SGHRS, CDR2 YFSETQ. V lost 1 base to trimming and J lost 4 bases, with 11 bases between them. DNA of the CDR3: TGCGCCAGCAGCTTGCAGCAGGCGAGCTATGGCTACACCTTC. Its translation: CASSLQQASYGYTF.

V gene TRBV28 combines with J gene TRBJ2-7, with 11 bases matching TRBD2. The CDR3 length is 15 residues. Trimming took 6 bases from V and 3 from J; bases not matched to a gene: 7. The V gene's germline CDR1 is MDHEN and CDR2 SYDVKM. CDR3 sequence (DNA): TGTGCCAGCAGCATACTAGCGGGGGCCGTCTACGAGCAGTACTTC. Amino acids: CASSILAGAVYEQYF. Full variable domain (missing parts from reference TRBV28 and TRBJ2-7): DVKVTQSSRYLVKRTGEKVFLECVQDMDHENMFWYRQDPGLGLRLIYFSYDVKMKEKGDIPEGYSVSREKKERFSLILESASTNQTSMYLCASSILAGAVYEQYFGPGTRLTVT.

The rearrangement links TRBV18 to TRBJ1-1, with D uncertain. V was pared by 4 bases and J by 1 base, with 10 bases between. Looked up from germline, CDR1 is KGHSH and CDR2 is LQKENI. This CDR3 has 14 amino acids. CDR3 nucleotide sequence: TGTGCCAGCTCACAAACCGAGGCGAACACTGAAGCTTTCTTT. Translated, it gives CASSQTEANTEAFF.

V usage is TRBV5-5 and J usage is TRBJ2-7, with D perhaps TRBD2 (6 bases). The V end was cut by 0 bases, the J end by 2 bases, with 21 bases between. This CDR3 is built from 18 residues. Germline V gene sequence: CDR1 SGHKS, CDR2 YYEKEE (reference sequence). DNA of the CDR3: TGTGCCAGCAGCTTGGATTCCAGCGGGTTTGCTTGGACCTACGAGCAGTACTTC. This translates into CASSLDSSGFAWTYEQYF.

This sequence joins TRBV7-9 and TRBJ2-2, with 7 positions matching TRBD1. The germline V gene encodes CDR1 SEHNR and CDR2 FQNEAQ (reference sequence). After removal of 0 bases from V and 4 bases from J, the junction contained 2 bases not matched to a gene. CDR3 length: 15 amino acids. In DNA, the CDR3 is TGTGCCAGCAGCTTAGCGGGGACAGCCACCGGGGAGCTGTTTTTT. Residues: CASSLAGTATGELFF.

The chain employs TRBV12-5 and TRBJ2-3; D uncertain. V was pared by 3 bases and J by 0 bases, with 13 bases between. CDR1 is LGHNT and CDR2 is FRNRAP in the germline V gene. The CDR3 contains 16 residues. The CDR3 DNA sequence: TGTGCTAGTGGTTTAGGAACTCGGGCTAGCACAGATACGCAGTATTTT. It is translated as CASGLGTRASTDTQYF.

The CDR3 sequence is CASSMGLAGRTDTQYF. The CDR3 DNA sequence: TGTGCCAGTAGTATGGGACTAGCGGGACGCACAGATACGCAGTATTTT. The chain joins TRBV19 to TRBJ2-3, with 13 bases that match TRBD2. Germline CDR1 LNHDA, CDR2 SQIVND (reference sequence). Trimming removed 3 bases from V and 1 base from J; junction bases left unmatched: 1. This CDR3 has 16 amino acids.

The rearrangement joins TRBV29-1 to TRBJ1-5, with 7 bases matching TRBD1. Trimming removed 6 bases from V and 3 bases from J; junction bases left unmatched: 5. The CDR3 loop spans 13 amino acids. Germline CDR1 reads SQVTM; CDR2 reads ANQGSEA. The DNA of the CDR3 is TGCAGCGTGCGGGACAGCCTCAATCAGCCCCAGCATTTT. Translation gives CSVRDSLNQPQHF.